This T cell receptor beta chain was recorded in a study of breast tumors, draining lymph nodes, adjacent tissues. General observations from the study: Luminal-like breast cancer showed significantly higher tumor–nontumor repertoire similarity than basal-like. Data only fit, rather than demonstrated, lymph node origin of most tumor T cells. Tumors had less TCR diversity than lymph nodes, more than nontumor tissue.

One entry per CDR3 protein, called by TCRdb with MiXCR from the multiplex PCR reads. The top ten clones hold over 0.95% of a sample with roughly 260,000 distinct CDR3 sequences, around 30% of them seen once. V was clipped by 0 bases and J by 2 bases; unmatched bases: 10. Germline V gives CDR1 LGHNA, CDR2 YSLEER. The CDR3 is 19 amino acids. This clonotype was observed a few times. What it binds is not known. Axillary draining lymph nodes of breast cancer patients supplied the node samples. The V call is TRBV4-3, the J call TRBJ2-1; 10 nucleotides match TRBD2. Material: axillary lymph node tissue. The origin of this receptor is a female donor with breast cancer. Some clones in this sample may be carry-over from other donors' samples. As DNA, the CDR3 is TGCGCCAGCAGCCAAGATACCCTAGCGGGAGCTATCCCCTACAATGAGCAGTTCTTC. It specifies CASSQDTLAGAIPYNEQFF.